Below, 8 T cell receptor beta chains from the same sample are listed, as sequenced in a study of early stage breast cancer tumors. The repertoire was sequenced with immunoSEQ multiplex PCR; TCRdb's copy has only in-frame clones and lacks some. Among 7,000 to 9,500 clones listed, 71% were seen once. Sequencing was performed on normal breast tissue next to the tumor. Every receptor here comes from a person between 60 and 69 years old with breast cancer.

J is TRBJ1-1 and V is TRBV25-1; TRBD1 might be the D (5 bases). CDR1 MGHDK and CDR2 SYGVNS come from the germline V gene. Trimming left V 3 bases short and J 5 bases short, with 10 bases between. There are 13 residues in the CDR3. The CDR3 loop reads CASSDGGWTEAFF. The CDR3 DNA follows: TGTGCCAGCAGTGACGGGGGTTGGACTGAAGCTTTCTTT.

This clone has more than one count but fewer than ten. The chain has TRBV7-9 and TRBJ2-7; TRBD2 might be the D (5 bases). The germline V and J ends were trimmed by 0 bases and 11 bases, with 23 bases remaining between them. Per the germline V gene, CDR1 is SEHNR and CDR2 is FQNEAQ (reference sequence). The CDR3 sequence is 16 residues long. DNA of the CDR3: TGTGCCAGCAGCTTAGCTGCGGACCCTAGTAGACTACGCGAGTACTTC. This encodes CASSLAADPSRLREYF.

This chain uses TRBV7-2 with TRBJ2-7, with TRBD1 matching 9 bases. Germline-derived CDR1 and CDR2 are SGHTA and FQGNSA. With V trimmed by 7 bases and J by 10 bases, 11 bases remained unmatched. The CDR3 totals 13 residues. CDR3 sequence (DNA): TGTGCCAGCAATGACGGACAGGGGAGGGATCAGTACTTC. Its translation: CASNDGQGRDQYF.

The CDR3 nucleotides are TGTGCCAGCAGCGAGTCCGGGACAGGGGCCTACGAGCAGTACTTC. This encodes CASSESGTGAYEQYF. The chain recombines TRBV5-6 with TRBJ2-7; TRBD1 aligns across 10 bases. The junction had 6 bases not matched to a gene; V was cut back by 4 bases and J by 2 bases. The CDR3 consists of 15 residues. CDR1 is SGHDT, CDR2 YYEEEE, per germline.

The chain combines TRBV5-1 with TRBJ2-1, with TRBD2 matching over 10 bases. J gave up 0 bases and V 4 bases, and 10 bases lay outside the gene matches. The germline gives CDR1 SGHRS, CDR2 YFSETQ. The CDR3 spans 18 residues. The CDR3 sequence: CASSPGLAAQSSYNEQFF. CDR3 sequence (DNA): TGCGCCAGCAGCCCCGGACTAGCGGCCCAGAGCTCCTACAATGAGCAGTTCTTC.

The V call is TRBV18, the J call TRBJ2-1, with TRBD2 matching 8 bases. The CDR3 contains 15 residues. Germline lookup yields CDR1 KGHSH and CDR2 LQKENI. Germline trimming cut 2 bases from V and 5 bases from J; bases unmatched to any gene: 5. The CDR3: CASSPGSGRDNEQFF. The CDR3, as DNA: TGTGCCAGCTCACCAGGCAGCGGGAGAGACAATGAGCAGTTCTTC.

The chain recombines TRBV19 with TRBJ2-4; 9 nucleotides align to TRBD2. CDR1 and CDR2 (germline): LNHDA, SQIVND (reference sequence). The trim removed 0 bases at V and 4 bases at J, leaving 13 bases unmatched. The CDR3 sequence is 19 residues long. CDR3 loop: CASSIEGRLLAGRKNIQYF. As DNA, the CDR3 is TGTGCCAGTAGTATAGAAGGGCGGTTGCTAGCGGGACGGAAAAACATTCAGTACTTC.

The J gene is TRBJ2-5, the V gene TRBV19; TRBD2 matches 8 bases. This CDR3 region has 16 residues. Germline assignment: CDR1 LNHDA and CDR2 SQIVND (reference sequence). V dropped 6 bases and J dropped 4; count of bases not matched to a gene: 13. Written as DNA, the CDR3 is TGTGCCAGTAGCCTTAACCCGGGAGGGCCTACAGAGACCCAGTACTTC. This codes for CASSLNPGGPTETQYF. Filled out from reference TRBV19 and TRBJ2-5, the complete variable domain reads DGGITQSPKYLFRKEGQNVTLSCEQNLNHDAMYWYRQDPGQGLRLIYYSQIVNDFQKGDIAEGYSVSREKKESFPLTVTSAQKNPTAFYLCASSLNPGGPTETQYFGPGTRLLVL.